Reported below is one T cell receptor beta chain. The antigen remains unidentified. The CDR3 spans 14 residues. CDR1 SGDLS and CDR2 YYNGEE come from the germline V gene. The V gene end was trimmed by 4 bases and the J gene end by 0 bases; junction bases not matched to a gene: 4. About 120 mL of blood, on average, came from one heparinised draw per donor. Each population that was sorted was more than 95% pure. As every portion of the isolated RNA was reverse transcribed, the sequencing read expressed TCRB transcripts. The protocol was immunoSEQ multiplex PCR, while the TCRdb copy is restricted to in-frame clones and leaves out a portion. The table records 360,000 or so clones, 15% to 20% of them present only once. The data belong to a study of beta chain features in type 1 diabetes. Study results and limitations: Any HLA-type effect on TCRB rearrangement remained unresolved here. A moderate, significant TCRB CDR3 shortening appeared in type 1 diabetes across four CD4+ subsets.

Sequencing was performed on naive CD4+ T cells from blood. This rearrangement joins TRBV9 to TRBJ2-7, with 7 bases that match TRBD1. The receptor's source is a woman aged 18-29 years in good health. The CDR3 sequence: CASSSRTGSYEQYF. Written as DNA, the CDR3 is TGTGCCAGCAGCTCTCGGACAGGCTCCTACGAGCAGTACTTC.